The present entry profiles one T cell receptor (beta chain) with its context. Its antigen remains unknown. MiXCR, applied by TCRdb to the PCR reads, yields one record per CDR3 protein. This sample yields around 29,000 distinct CDR3 sequences, of which about half are seen a single time; approximately 12% belongs to the top ten. The sample's time point: before preoperative PTX-NDP chemotherapy. Preoperative chemotherapy with paclitaxel-nedaplatin was given to patients before surgery. The data are from a study of esophageal squamous cell carcinoma under preoperative chemotherapy. In the study overall: TCR repertoires were profiled from both peripheral blood T cells and tumor-infiltrating lymphocytes. Study-wide findings and caveats: Clonal contraction, more than amplification, hit abundant clones after paclitaxel-nedaplatin.

This CDR3 region has 19 residues. Germline CDR1 reads SGHVS; CDR2 reads FNYEAQ. Trimming took 3 bases from V and 13 from J, leaving 34 bases between them. The source of this sequence is a human donor with esophageal squamous cell carcinoma. The donor label of this sample is uncertain. Sampling was performed from a patient given preoperative chemotherapy. The chain recombines TRBV7-6 with TRBJ2-4, with D perhaps TRBD1 or TRBD2 (6 bases each). The CDR3 protein is CASSLGPAIGGGAQNTQYF. Written as DNA, the CDR3 is TGTGCCAGCAGCTTGGGTCCGGCCATCGGGGGCGGAGCCCAAAACACCCAGTACTTC.